One and the same sample provided the 5 T cell receptor beta chains below, sequenced in a study of Graves' ophthalmopathy and Graves' hyperthyroidism. Amplifying from RNA transcripts, the study obtained TCR beta CDR3 regions. First-round RT-PCR employed HTBI primers, with a second-round multiplex PCR after it. Each CDR3 protein is one row after TCRdb ran MiXCR on the multiplex PCR reads. The sample records about 16,000 distinct CDR3 sequences, roughly 46% being singletons. Sequencing used peripheral blood. These receptors all come from a woman aged 40 to 50 with stable Graves' hyperthyroidism.

This clonotype was recorded at least ten times. This chain links TRBV20-1 with TRBJ2-5, with 11 bases that match TRBD2. CDR1 is DFQATT and CDR2 is SNEGSKA in the germline V gene (reference sequence). Trimming removed 6 bases from V and 2 bases from J; junction bases left unmatched: 8. This CDR3 region has 15 residues. CDR3 amino acids: CSASGLAEQQETQYF. The CDR3 nucleotides read TGCAGTGCCTCGGGACTAGCGGAGCAACAAGAGACCCAGTACTTC.

The chain uses TRBV11-2 and TRBJ2-2; 8 nucleotides match TRBD2. The germline CDR1 and CDR2 sequences are SGHAT and FQNNGV. Germline trimming cut 2 bases from V and 6 bases from J; bases unmatched to any gene: 2. The CDR3 is made up of 14 amino acids. CDR3 nucleotides: TGTGCCAGCAGCTTACGGGAGGGGGCCGGGGAGCTGTTTTTT. Protein: CASSLREGAGELFF.

This clonotype is a singleton in its sample. This is likely a read error, given that the CDR3 carries no conserved phenylalanine or tryptophan at its end. No DNA is shown, since the ends of the CDR3 on it are uncertain; the CDR3 is the one TCRdb lists. The gene calls are TRBV19 and TRBJ1-2; whether TRBD1, the table's D call, matches the DNA was not checked. From germline, CDR1 is LNHDA and CDR2 SQIVND (reference sequence). The CDR3 sequence runs 12 residues, both termini included. Here the CDR3 reads CASSTQGNGYAL.

In its sample, this clonotype ranks as medium-sized. The chain uses TRBV29-1 and TRBJ1-1; tentative D call: TRBD1 (5 bases). The germline gives CDR1 SQVTM, CDR2 ANQGSEA. The length of the CDR3 is 11 residues. V was pared by 4 bases and J by 7 bases, with 10 bases between. The CDR3 sequence is CSVGRDLEAFF. CDR3 nucleotides: TGCAGCGTTGGTCGGGACCTTGAAGCTTTCTTT.

This clonotype appeared once. The V call is TRBV29-1, the J call TRBJ1-2, with D possibly TRBD1 on 5 matching bases. This CDR3 is 14 amino acids long. Germline CDR1 and CDR2: SQVTM and ANQGSEA. V gave up 0 bases and J gave up 7 bases, with 15 bases separating them. This CDR3 is CSVEDGQQGVGYTF. CDR3 DNA: TGCAGCGTTGAAGACGGGCAGCAGGGTGTTGGCTACACCTTC.